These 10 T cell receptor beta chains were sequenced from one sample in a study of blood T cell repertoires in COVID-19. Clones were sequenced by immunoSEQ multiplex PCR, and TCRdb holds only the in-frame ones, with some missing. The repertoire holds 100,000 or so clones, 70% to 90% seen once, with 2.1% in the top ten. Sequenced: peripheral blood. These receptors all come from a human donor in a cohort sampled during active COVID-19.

CDR3 region: CAISGTGSEEKLFF. CDR3 in DNA: TGTGCCATCAGTGGGACAGGGTCGGAAGAAAAACTGTTTTTT. J is TRBJ1-4 and V is TRBV10-3; 8 bases are a match to TRBD1. The V and J ends lost 4 bases and 8 bases, in that order; junction bases with no gene match: 6. The CDR3 extends over 14 amino acids. Germline CDR1 and CDR2: ENHRY and SYGVKD.

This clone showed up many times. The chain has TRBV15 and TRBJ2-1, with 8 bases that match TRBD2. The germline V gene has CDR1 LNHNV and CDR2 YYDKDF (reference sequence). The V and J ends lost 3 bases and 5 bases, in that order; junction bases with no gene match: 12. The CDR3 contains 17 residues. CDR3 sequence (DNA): TGTGCCACCAGCAGGAAGAAGACTAGCGACGGCGACAATGAGCAGTTCTTC. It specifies CATSRKKTSDGDNEQFF.

CDR3: CASSRQVSSYEQYF. The CDR3 DNA reads TGTGCCAGCAGCCGACAGGTGAGCTCCTACGAGCAGTACTTC. V gene TRBV3-1 (or the pseudogene TRBV3-2) combines with J gene TRBJ2-7, with TRBD1 as a possible D gene (6 bases). Germline V gene lookup returns CDR1 LGHDT and CDR2 YNNKEL (reference sequence). The ends were cut back, 4 bases at V and 0 bases at J, with 10 bases in the middle. This CDR3 is 14 amino acids long.

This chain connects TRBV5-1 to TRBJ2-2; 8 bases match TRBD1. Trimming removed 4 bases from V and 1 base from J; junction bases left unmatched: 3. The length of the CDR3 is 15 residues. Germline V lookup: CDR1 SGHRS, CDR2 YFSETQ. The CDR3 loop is CASSPGTGNTGELFF. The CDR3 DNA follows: TGCGCCAGCAGCCCCGGGACAGGGAACACCGGGGAGCTGTTTTTT.

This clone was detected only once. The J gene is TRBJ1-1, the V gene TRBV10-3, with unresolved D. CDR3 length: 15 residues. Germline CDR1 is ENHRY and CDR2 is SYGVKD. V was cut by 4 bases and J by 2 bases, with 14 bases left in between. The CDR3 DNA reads TGTGCCATCAGTGGATCGAGTGCGGGTAACACTGAAGCTTTCTTT. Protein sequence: CAISGSSAGNTEAFF.

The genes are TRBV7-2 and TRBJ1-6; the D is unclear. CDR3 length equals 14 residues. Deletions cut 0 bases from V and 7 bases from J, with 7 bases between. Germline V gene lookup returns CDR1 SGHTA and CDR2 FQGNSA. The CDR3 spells CASSLAARNSPLHF. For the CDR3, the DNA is TGTGCCAGCAGCTTAGCAGCGAGGAATTCACCCCTCCACTTT.

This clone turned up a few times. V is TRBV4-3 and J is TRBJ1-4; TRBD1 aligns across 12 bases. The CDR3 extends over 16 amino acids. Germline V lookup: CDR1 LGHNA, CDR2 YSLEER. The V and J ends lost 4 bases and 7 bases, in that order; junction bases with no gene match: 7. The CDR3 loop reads CASSRSWDRGREKLFF. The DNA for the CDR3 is TGCGCCAGCAGCCGGTCCTGGGACAGGGGGCGTGAAAAACTGTTTTTT.

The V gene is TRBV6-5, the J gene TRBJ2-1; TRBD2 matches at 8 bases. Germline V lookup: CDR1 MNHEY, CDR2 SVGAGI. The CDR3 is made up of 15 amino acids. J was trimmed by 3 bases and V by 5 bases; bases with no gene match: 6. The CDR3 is CASSRGGPSYNEQFF. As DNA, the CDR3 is TGTGCCAGCAGTCGCGGGGGGCCGAGCTACAATGAGCAGTTCTTC.

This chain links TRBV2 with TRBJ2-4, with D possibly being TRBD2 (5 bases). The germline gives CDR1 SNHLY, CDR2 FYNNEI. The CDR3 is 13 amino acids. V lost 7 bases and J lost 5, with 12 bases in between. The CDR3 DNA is TGTGCCAGCACGGTTTGGGAGCAAAACATTCAGTACTTC. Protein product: CASTVWEQNIQYF.

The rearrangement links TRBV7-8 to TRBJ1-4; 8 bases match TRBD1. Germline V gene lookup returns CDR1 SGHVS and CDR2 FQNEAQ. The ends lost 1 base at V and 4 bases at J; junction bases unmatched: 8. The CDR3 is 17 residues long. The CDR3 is CASSLGSRGLINEKLFF. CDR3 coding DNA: TGTGCCAGCAGCTTAGGTTCCAGGGGGCTTATTAATGAAAAACTGTTTTTT. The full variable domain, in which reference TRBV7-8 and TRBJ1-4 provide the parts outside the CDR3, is GAGVSQSPRYKVAKRGQDVALRCDPISGHVSLFWYQQALGQGPEFLTYFQNEAQLDKSGLPSDRFFAERPEGSVSTLKIQRTQQEDSAVYLCASSLGSRGLINEKLFFGSGTQLSVL.